These 2 T cell receptor beta chains originate from one sample sequenced in a study of T cell repertoires in cytomegalovirus infection. TCRdb re-called the reads with MiXCR, one entry per CDR3 protein. The sample consists of more than 400,000 distinct CDR3 sequences, less than 30% of them appearing once. Input material: PBMCs. The origin of the receptors is a human donor in good health (CMV status not recorded). Some clones in this sample may be carry-over from other donors' samples.

This clonotype showed up just a few times. The chain carries TRBV6-1 and TRBJ2-2; tentatively, D is TRBD2 (5 bases). The germline V and J ends were trimmed by 6 bases and 5 bases, with 22 bases remaining between them. CDR1 and CDR2 (germline): MNHNS, SASEGT. There are 17 residues in the CDR3. CDR3 DNA: TGTGCCAGCAGGCCGGGAACCCCATATCAAGGGACCGGGGAGCTGTTTTTT. This gives the protein CASRPGTPYQGTGELFF.

This chain uses TRBV25-1 with TRBJ2-5; 7 bases match TRBD2. Germline trimming cut 2 bases from V and 5 bases from J; bases unmatched to any gene: 11. Per germline, CDR1 MGHDK and CDR2 SYGVNS. The CDR3 is made up of 16 amino acids. CDR3 protein: CASSEATGLRRETQYF. Written as DNA, the CDR3 is TGTGCCAGCAGTGAAGCTACGGGACTACGCAGGGAGACCCAGTACTTC.